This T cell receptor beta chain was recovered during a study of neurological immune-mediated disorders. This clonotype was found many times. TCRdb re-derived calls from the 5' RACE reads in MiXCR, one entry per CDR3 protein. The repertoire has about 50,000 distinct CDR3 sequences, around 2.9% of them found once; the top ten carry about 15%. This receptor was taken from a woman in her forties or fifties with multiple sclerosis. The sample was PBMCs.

CDR3: CASSPPRGGVVDTQYF. The CDR3 DNA reads as TGTGCCAGCTCACCACCTCGTGGGGGTGTGGTGGATACGCAGTATTTT. The V and J genes are TRBV18 and TRBJ2-3; D tentatively fits TRBD1 or TRBD2 (5 bases each). V was cut by 0 bases and J by 6 bases, with 16 bases left in between. The CDR3 is 16 residues long. Germline assignment: CDR1 KGHSH and CDR2 LQKENI.